This TCR beta chain was identified during a study of CD8 T cells in ankylosing spondylitis. General observations from the study: The study identified a TCR beta motif of roughly eight highly homologous variants that appeared characteristic of ankylosing spondylitis blood.

Germline loops: CDR1 MDHEN, CDR2 SYDVKM. With 8 bases removed from V and 5 bases from J, the gap between germline ends came to 14 bases. The CDR3 consists of 13 residues. The authors made TCR beta libraries by quantitative 5'-RACE with molecular barcodes. One entry per CDR3 protein, called by TCRdb with MiXCR from the 5' RACE reads. The sample lists roughly 230,000 distinct CDR3 sequences, 8% to 10% seen once, with roughly 4.9% in the top ten. This clonotype was observed many times. The antigen is undetermined. The TCR sequence derives from a female donor with ankylosing spondylitis or in good health (not recorded which). The chain recombines TRBV28 with TRBJ2-3, with D possibly being TRBD1 or TRBD2 (5 bases each). Material for sequencing was blood, either unsorted or a sorted T cell fraction (not recorded which). CDR3 loop: CASRDLNRDTQYF. The DNA of the CDR3 is TGTGCCAGCCGGGACCTAAATAGAGATACGCAGTATTTT.